This is a list of T cell receptor beta chains from one sample in a study of radiotherapy plus CTLA-4 blockade in lung cancer. Libraries were prepared by immunoSEQ multiplex PCR; TCRdb keeps only in-frame clonotypes and omits some of them. The sample consists of 110,000 or so clones, approximately 84% of them appearing once. This specimen consisted of peripheral blood, obtained from a patient treated with radiotherapy plus ipilimumab. These receptors were collected from a human donor with non-small cell lung cancer who had a partial response to radiotherapy plus ipilimumab. Each CDR3 is given with its conserved first and last residue. The D gene is left open where the match is weak. Some rows mark clone size as missing; the rest say once, few, many or name a class of expanded clone.

D: NA; J: TRBJ2-3; size: NA; V: TRBV2; CDR3: CASSDLGRATDTQYF; DNA: TGTGCCAGCAGTGATCTCGGCAGGGCCACAGATACGCAGTATTTT
D: TRBD2; J: TRBJ2-1; size: NA; V: TRBV19; CDR3: CASSIRAGVTYNEQFF; DNA: TGTGCCAGTAGTATCCGCGCGGGAGTAACCTACAATGAGCAGTTCTTC
D: TRBD1; J: TRBJ2-5; size: NA; V: TRBV6-1; CDR3: CASSETGGGTGRETQYF; DNA: TGTGCCAGCAGTGAGACAGGGGGCGGTACAGGTCGAGAGACCCAGTACTTC
D: NA; J: TRBJ1-1; size: NA; V: TRBV5-4; CDR3: CASSLGSQVNTEAFF; DNA: TGTGCCAGCAGCTTGGGTAGTCAGGTTAACACTGAAGCTTTCTTT
D: NA; J: TRBJ2-7; size: NA; V: TRBV6-5; CDR3: CASSRDSGPYEQYF; DNA: TGTGCCAGCAGCCGGGACTCCGGCCCCTACGAGCAGTACTTC
D: NA; J: TRBJ2-6; size: few; V: TRBV5-1; CDR3: CASSLLLSGANVLTF; DNA: TGCGCCAGCAGCTTGCTCCTCTCTGGGGCCAACGTCCTGACTTTC
D: NA; J: TRBJ1-4; size: once; V: TRBV27; CDR3: CASGFGDTSDEKLFF; DNA: TGTGCCAGCGGCTTCGGGGACACCTCGGATGAAAAACTGTTTTTT
D: NA; J: TRBJ2-2; size: few; V: TRBV7-9; CDR3: CASSLGTGRNTGELFF; DNA: TGTGCCAGCAGCTTAGGGACTGGACGGAACACCGGGGAGCTGTTTTTT
D: TRBD1; J: TRBJ2-3; size: NA; V: TRBV14; CDR3: CASSPQGSRTDTQYF; DNA: TGTGCCAGCAGCCCACAGGGGTCTCGCACAGATACGCAGTATTTT
D: TRBD1; J: TRBJ1-5; size: NA; V: TRBV27; CDR3: CASSTGNQPQHF; DNA: TGTGCCAGCTCGACAGGGAATCAGCCCCAGCATTTT
D: TRBD1; J: TRBJ1-2; size: NA; V: TRBV2; CDR3: CAIGTGGGNYGYTF; DNA: TGTGCCATCGGGACAGGGGGCGGAAACTATGGCTACACCTTC
D: TRBD2; J: TRBJ2-3; size: NA; V: TRBV7-9; CDR3: CASSLLAGGTDTQYF; DNA: TGTGCCAGCAGCTTACTAGCGGGAGGGACAGATACGCAGTATTTT
D: NA; J: TRBJ2-2; size: NA; V: TRBV29-1; CDR3: CSVVLGTGELFF; DNA: TGCAGCGTTGTGCTCGGCACCGGGGAGCTGTTTTTT
D: NA; J: TRBJ1-2; size: NA; V: TRBV11-1; CDR3: CASSPRVGDGYTF; DNA: TGTGCCAGCAGCCCAAGAGTAGGGGATGGCTACACCTTC
D: TRBD1; J: TRBJ2-6; size: NA; V: TRBV7-7; CDR3: CASSPRPESGGPSPGANVLTF; DNA: TGTGCTAGCAGCCCCCGACCCGAGTCAGGGGGCCCTTCCCCTGGGGCCAACGTCCTGACTTTC
D: TRBD2; J: TRBJ2-1; size: NA; V: TRBV28; CDR3: CASSLGLAGTGGQFF; DNA: TGTGCCAGCAGTTTAGGGCTAGCGGGTACCGGAGGGCAGTTCTTC
D: TRBD2; J: TRBJ2-7; size: NA; V: TRBV2; CDR3: CASSDGTSYEQYF; DNA: TGTGCCAGCAGCGACGGGACTAGCTACGAGCAGTACTTC
D: NA; J: TRBJ2-5; size: NA; V: TRBV10-1; CDR3: CASSDPGQLQTQYF; DNA: TGCGCCAGCAGTGACCCTGGACAGCTTCAGACCCAGTACTTC
D: NA; J: TRBJ2-5; size: few; V: TRBV7-3; CDR3: CASSPLGSQETQYF; DNA: TGTGCCAGCAGCCCCCTAGGAAGCCAAGAGACCCAGTACTTC
D: NA; J: TRBJ2-1; size: NA; V: TRBV7-3; CDR3: CASSLETASYNEQFF; DNA: TGTGCCAGCAGCCTAGAGACAGCTTCCTACAATGAGCAGTTCTTC
D: TRBD2; J: TRBJ2-3; size: NA; V: TRBV10-3; CDR3: CAIRGVREVTDTQYF; DNA: TGTGCCATCAGAGGGGTGCGGGAGGTCACGGATACGCAGTATTTT
D: TRBD1; J: TRBJ1-2; size: NA; V: TRBV19; CDR3: CASAGQNYGYTF; DNA: TGTGCCAGCGCGGGACAGAACTATGGCTACACCTTC
D: TRBD1; J: TRBJ1-2; size: NA; V: TRBV7-9; CDR3: CASSFRQGAGYTF; DNA: TGTGCCAGCAGCTTCCGACAGGGGGCTGGCTACACCTTC
D: NA; J: TRBJ1-1; size: few; V: TRBV6-1; CDR3: CASSELGRAGAFF; DNA: TGTGCCAGCAGTGAACTGGGCAGGGCAGGCGCTTTCTTT
D: NA; J: TRBJ1-1; size: NA; V: TRBV6-1; CDR3: CASSRTARNTEAFF; DNA: TGTGCCAGCAGTAGGACAGCTAGGAACACTGAAGCTTTCTTT
D: NA; J: TRBJ1-1; size: NA; V: TRBV19; CDR3: CASIPGGAVNTEAFF; DNA: TGTGCCAGTATCCCGGGAGGGGCAGTGAACACTGAAGCTTTCTTT
D: NA; J: TRBJ1-2; size: NA; V: TRBV6-6; CDR3: CASSYRTGSGAYGYTF; DNA: TGTGCCAGCAGTTACCGAACCGGGAGTGGGGCCTATGGCTACACCTTC
D: NA; J: TRBJ1-1; size: few; V: TRBV7-9; CDR3: CASSIQAAEAFF; DNA: TGTGCCAGCAGCATACAGGCTGCTGAAGCTTTCTTT
D: NA; J: TRBJ2-2; size: NA; V: TRBV30; CDR3: CAWSGGWAGELFF; DNA: TGTGCCTGGAGCGGGGGTTGGGCCGGGGAGCTGTTTTTT
D: TRBD1; J: TRBJ2-4; size: NA; V: TRBV28; CDR3: CASGQALAKNIQYF; DNA: TGTGCCTCAGGACAGGCCTTAGCCAAAAACATTCAGTACTTC
D: TRBD2; J: TRBJ2-7; size: NA; V: TRBV5-1; CDR3: CASSGGGYEQYF; DNA: TGCGCCAGCAGCGGCGGGGGCTACGAGCAGTACTTC
D: NA; J: TRBJ2-7; size: NA; V: TRBV4-1; CDR3: CASSHPDRTNFEQYF; DNA: TGCGCCAGCAGCCATCCGGACCGGACTAACTTCGAGCAGTACTTC
D: NA; J: TRBJ2-5; size: NA; V: TRBV28; CDR3: CASSLRTEYQETQYF; DNA: TGTGCCAGCAGTTTAAGGACAGAGTACCAAGAGACCCAGTACTTC
D: TRBD2; J: TRBJ2-3; size: NA; V: TRBV19; CDR3: CASSIDATSMGITDTQYF; DNA: TGTGCCAGTAGTATAGACGCGACTAGCATGGGAATCACAGATACGCAGTATTTT
D: TRBD2; J: TRBJ2-1; size: NA; V: TRBV28; CDR3: CASSSFTGGHYNEQFF; DNA: TGTGCCAGCAGTTCCTTTACGGGAGGGCATTACAATGAGCAGTTCTTC
D: TRBD2; J: TRBJ2-3; size: NA; V: TRBV5-1; CDR3: CASSSSSGRDTQYF; DNA: TGCGCCAGCAGCTCATCTAGCGGGAGAGATACGCAGTATTTT
D: NA; J: TRBJ1-1; size: NA; V: TRBV19; CDR3: CASSIDRGTEAFF; DNA: TGTGCCAGTAGTATAGATAGGGGGACTGAAGCTTTCTTT
D: NA; J: TRBJ2-3; size: NA; V: TRBV30; CDR3: CAWGWGAGESTDTQYF; DNA: TGTGCCTGGGGCTGGGGGGCGGGAGAGTCGACAGATACGCAGTATTTT
D: NA; J: TRBJ2-1; size: NA; V: TRBV19; CDR3: CASSPQDRYNEQFF; DNA: TGTGCCAGTAGCCCTCAAGACAGGTACAATGAGCAGTTCTTC
D: NA; J: TRBJ1-2; size: NA; V: TRBV27; CDR3: CASSRGGRSVGYTF; DNA: TGTGCCAGCAGTCGGGGGGGGCGGTCTGTTGGCTACACCTTC
D: NA; J: TRBJ2-1; size: NA; V: TRBV30; CDR3: CAWSGPEIGTTLREQFF; DNA: TGTGCCTGGAGTGGCCCTGAAATCGGGACAACCCTCCGGGAGCAGTTCTTC
D: TRBD2; J: TRBJ2-2; size: NA; V: TRBV4-2; CDR3: CASSHRGGIAGDTGELFF; DNA: TGTGCCAGCAGCCACCGGGGGGGAATAGCGGGCGACACCGGGGAGCTGTTTTTT
D: NA; J: TRBJ1-2; size: NA; V: TRBV5-4; CDR3: CASSLTKGDYGYTF; DNA: TGTGCCAGCAGCTTGACGAAAGGGGACTATGGCTACACCTTC
D: NA; J: TRBJ1-3; size: NA; V: TRBV5-6; CDR3: CASSSRLLSGNTIYF; DNA: TGTGCCAGCAGTTCTAGACTGCTCTCTGGAAACACCATATATTTT
D: NA; J: TRBJ2-4; size: NA; V: TRBV9; CDR3: CASSKGGVAKNIQYF; DNA: TGTGCCAGCAGCAAAGGAGGGGTAGCCAAAAACATTCAGTACTTC
D: NA; J: TRBJ2-5; size: once; V: TRBV9; CDR3: CASSVDIRETQYF; DNA: TGTGCCAGCAGCGTAGATATTCGGGAGACCCAGTACTTC
D: TRBD1; J: TRBJ2-1; size: NA; V: TRBV5-1; CDR3: CASSLAWGQGTNEQFF; DNA: TGCGCCAGCAGCTTGGCGTGGGGACAGGGGACCAATGAGCAGTTCTTC
D: NA; J: TRBJ2-1; size: NA; V: TRBV7-2; CDR3: CASSLGGFYNEQFF; DNA: TGTGCCAGCAGCTTGGGCGGGTTCTACAATGAGCAGTTCTTC
D: TRBD2; J: TRBJ2-5; size: NA; V: TRBV4-1; CDR3: CASSQDVTGGETQYF; DNA: TGCGCCAGCAGCCAAGATGTCACGGGAGGGGAGACCCAGTACTTC
D: TRBD2; J: TRBJ2-3; size: NA; V: TRBV11-3; CDR3: CASSLGGGRADTQYF; DNA: TGTGCCAGCAGCTTAGGTGGCGGGAGAGCAGATACGCAGTATTTT
D: TRBD1; J: TRBJ2-3; size: few; V: TRBV7-6; CDR3: CASSSRRGGPSTDTQYF; DNA: TGTGCCAGCAGCTCCCGGCGAGGGGGCCCTAGCACAGATACGCAGTATTTT
D: TRBD1; J: TRBJ2-2; size: few; V: TRBV9; CDR3: CASSAGQANTGELFF; DNA: TGTGCCAGCAGCGCCGGACAGGCGAACACCGGGGAGCTGTTTTTT
D: TRBD2; J: TRBJ2-1; size: NA; V: TRBV2; CDR3: CASSGGLAGYNEQFF; DNA: TGTGCCAGCAGCGGAGGACTAGCTGGCTACAATGAGCAGTTCTTC
D: NA; J: TRBJ2-4; size: NA; V: TRBV5-4; CDR3: CASSLADTRSENIQYF; DNA: TGTGCCAGCAGCTTGGCGGACACCCGGTCGGAAAACATTCAGTACTTC
D: TRBD2; J: TRBJ2-1; size: NA; V: TRBV4-1; CDR3: CASSQTSDSYNEQFF; DNA: TGCGCCAGCAGCCAAACTAGCGACTCCTACAATGAGCAGTTCTTC